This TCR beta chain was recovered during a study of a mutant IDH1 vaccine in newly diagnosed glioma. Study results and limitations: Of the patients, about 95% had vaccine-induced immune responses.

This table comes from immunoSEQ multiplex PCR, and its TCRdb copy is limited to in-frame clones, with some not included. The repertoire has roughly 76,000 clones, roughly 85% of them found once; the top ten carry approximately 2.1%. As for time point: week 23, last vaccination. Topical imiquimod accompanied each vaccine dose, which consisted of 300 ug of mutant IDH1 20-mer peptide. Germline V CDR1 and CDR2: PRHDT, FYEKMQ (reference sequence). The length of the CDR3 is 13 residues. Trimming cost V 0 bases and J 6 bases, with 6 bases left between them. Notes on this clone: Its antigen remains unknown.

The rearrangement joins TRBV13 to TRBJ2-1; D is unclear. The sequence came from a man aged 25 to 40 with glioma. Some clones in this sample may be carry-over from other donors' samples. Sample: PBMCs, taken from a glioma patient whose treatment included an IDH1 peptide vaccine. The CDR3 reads CASSLGPGNEQFF. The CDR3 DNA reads TGTGCCAGCAGCTTAGGCCCGGGCAATGAGCAGTTCTTC.